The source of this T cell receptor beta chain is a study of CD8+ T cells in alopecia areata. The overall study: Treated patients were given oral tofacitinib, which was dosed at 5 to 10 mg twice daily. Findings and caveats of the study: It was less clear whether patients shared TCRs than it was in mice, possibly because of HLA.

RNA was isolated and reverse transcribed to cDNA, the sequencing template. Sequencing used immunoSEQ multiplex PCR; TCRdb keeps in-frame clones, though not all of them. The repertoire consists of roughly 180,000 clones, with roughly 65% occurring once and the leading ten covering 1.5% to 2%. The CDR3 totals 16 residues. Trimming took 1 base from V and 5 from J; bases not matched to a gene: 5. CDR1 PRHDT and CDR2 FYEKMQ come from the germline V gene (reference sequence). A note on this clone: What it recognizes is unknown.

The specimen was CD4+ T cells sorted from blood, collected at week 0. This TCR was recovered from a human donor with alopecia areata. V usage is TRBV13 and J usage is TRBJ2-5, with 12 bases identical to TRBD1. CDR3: CASSLAWDRGQETQYF. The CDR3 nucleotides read TGTGCCAGCAGCTTAGCTTGGGACAGGGGGCAGGAGACCCAGTACTTC.